The next 27 T cell receptor beta chains were all read from a single sample in a study of blood T cell repertoires in COVID-19. Clones were read by immunoSEQ multiplex PCR, and TCRdb kept only the in-frame ones, dropping some. The top ten clones hold around 3% of a sample with 350,000 to 450,000 clones, around nine tenths of them seen once. Sequenced material: peripheral blood. These receptors were collected from a human donor in a cohort sampled during active COVID-19.

The J gene is TRBJ2-7, the V gene TRBV19, with D perhaps TRBD1 (6 bases). Germline CDR1 reads LNHDA; CDR2 reads SQIVND (reference sequence). This CDR3 has 15 amino acids. V lost 5 bases and J 7 bases, leaving 21 bases between the germline ends. The CDR3 here is CASSPAGRGPREQYF. The CDR3 nucleotides are TGTGCCAGTAGTCCCGCCGGCAGGGGTCCACGGGAGCAGTACTTC.

V usage is TRBV19 and J usage is TRBJ1-3; no clear D. With 5 bases removed from V and 3 bases from J, the gap between germline ends came to 14 bases. Germline CDR1 is LNHDA and CDR2 is SQIVND (reference sequence). CDR3 length equals 15 residues. The CDR3 coding sequence is TGTGCCAGTAGTTTGGCAGGAATCGGTGGAAACACCATATATTTT. Its translation: CASSLAGIGGNTIYF.

This chain connects TRBV27 to TRBJ1-5, with D hard to call. Germline assignment: CDR1 MNHEY and CDR2 SMNVEV (reference sequence). Trimming removed 4 bases from V and 0 bases from J, with 7 bases in between. The CDR3 sequence is 14 residues long. CDR3 DNA sequence: TGTGCCAGCAGTTCCGGGAGTAGCAATCAGCCCCAGCATTTT. This encodes CASSSGSSNQPQHF.

The chain employs TRBV3-1 (or the pseudogene TRBV3-2) and TRBJ2-7, with D perhaps matching TRBD2 (5 bases). The CDR3 spans 12 residues. Germline CDR1 is LGHDT and CDR2 is YNNKEL (reference sequence). V was pared by 2 bases and J by 6 bases, with 8 bases between. The CDR3: CASSQPRGEQYF. CDR3 bases: TGTGCCAGCAGCCAACCTCGGGGCGAGCAGTACTTC.

The chain links TRBV10-1 to TRBJ2-5; D gene unclear. The germline gives CDR1 WNHNN, CDR2 SYGVQD (reference sequence). CDR3 length: 13 residues. V was pared by 2 bases and J by 4 bases, with 8 bases between. The CDR3 spells CASSERSSETQYF. In DNA, the CDR3 is TGCGCCAGCAGTGAGCGGTCGTCAGAGACCCAGTACTTC.

The gene calls are TRBV7-9 and TRBJ1-2; 11 positions match TRBD1. The CDR3 length is 14 residues. Germline assignment: CDR1 SEHNR and CDR2 FQNEAQ (reference sequence). The J segment lost 7 bases and the V segment lost 3 bases, leaving 4 bases of the junction unmatched. The chain's CDR3 is CASSLDRGQGGYTF. The DNA for the CDR3 is TGTGCCAGCAGCTTGGACAGGGGGCAGGGTGGCTACACCTTC.

This clone has a handful of counts. This chain connects TRBV5-8 to TRBJ2-7; TRBD1 matches 10 bases. Germline V gene sequence: CDR1 SGHTS, CDR2 YDEGEE. V was pared by 0 bases and J by 7 bases, with 7 bases of the junction left unmatched. CDR3 length equals 15 residues. The CDR3 loop reads CASSLDGTGVEEQYF. The CDR3 DNA follows: TGTGCCAGCAGCTTGGATGGGACAGGGGTTGAGGAGCAGTACTTC.

V and J are TRBV27 and TRBJ2-7, with 8 bases matching TRBD1. Germline V gene lookup returns CDR1 MNHEY and CDR2 SMNVEV (reference sequence). The ends lost 6 bases at V and 2 bases at J; junction bases unmatched: 9. The CDR3 runs 15 residues. CDR3 region: CASRDRVAVPYEQYF. The CDR3 coding sequence is TGTGCCAGCAGGGACAGGGTAGCTGTGCCCTACGAGCAGTACTTC.

CDR3 in amino acids: CASSARQTSNEKLFF. CDR3 DNA sequence: TGTGCCAGTAGCGCCCGACAGACTTCTAATGAAAAACTGTTTTTT. The chain links TRBV19 to TRBJ1-4, with D perhaps matching TRBD1 (5 bases). Deletions cut 6 bases from V and 3 bases from J, with 14 bases between. The CDR3 sequence is 15 residues long. CDR1 LNHDA and CDR2 SQIVND come from the germline V gene (reference sequence).

The chain carries TRBV19 and TRBJ1-1, with D possibly matching TRBD1 (6 bases). Germline V CDR1 and CDR2: LNHDA, SQIVND (reference sequence). With 1 base removed from V and 4 bases from J, the gap between germline ends came to 10 bases. This CDR3 is 14 amino acids long. CDR3 region: CASSIAGGGTEAFF. As DNA, the CDR3 is TGTGCCAGTAGTATAGCGGGGGGCGGCACTGAAGCTTTCTTT.

The chain uses TRBV14 and TRBJ1-4; 10 nucleotides line up with TRBD1. With 5 bases clipped from V and 7 bases from J, the junction kept 7 bases outside the gene matches. The CDR3 loop spans 15 amino acids. Per the germline V gene, CDR1 is SGHDN and CDR2 is FVKESK. The CDR3: CASSSMTGGREKLFF. The DNA of the CDR3 is TGTGCCAGCAGCTCCATGACAGGGGGCCGTGAAAAACTGTTTTTT.

The chain has TRBV4-1 and TRBJ2-1, with TRBD2 matching over 10 bases. Germline V gene data show CDR1 as MGHRA and CDR2 as YSYEKL. The CDR3 has 16 amino acids. Germline trimming cut 2 bases from V and 4 bases from J; bases unmatched to any gene: 5. CDR3 sequence (DNA): TGCGCCAGCAGCCAAAGCCTAGCGGGAGCATACAATGAGCAGTTCTTC. This sequence encodes CASSQSLAGAYNEQFF.

The chain employs TRBV19 and TRBJ2-2, with a weak D call TRBD2 (6 bases). From germline, CDR1 is LNHDA and CDR2 SQIVND (reference sequence). The CDR3 has 13 amino acids. The V and J ends lost 9 bases and 4 bases respectively, with 12 bases between them. CDR3 sequence (DNA): TGTGCCAGCCAGCCGCGGGGCACCGGGGAGCTGTTTTTT. Amino acids: CASQPRGTGELFF.

The genes are TRBV6-5 and TRBJ2-5; D is perhaps TRBD1 (6 bases). This CDR3 region has 15 residues. The germline V gene encodes CDR1 MNHEY and CDR2 SVGAGI. Trimming took off 8 bases at V and 4 bases at J, with 20 bases between the two ends. In nucleotides, the CDR3 is TGTGCCAGCGCCTCGAACTGGCAAGGGGGAGAGACCCAGTACTTC. This encodes CASASNWQGGETQYF.

This chain links TRBV7-4 with TRBJ2-7, with 7 bases that match TRBD2. The junction had 7 bases not matched to a gene; V was cut back by 1 base and J by 4 bases. Looked up from germline, CDR1 is SGHVT and CDR2 is SQSDAQ. The CDR3 is made up of 15 amino acids. The CDR3 DNA sequence: TGTGCCAGCAGCTTAGTCTCTAGCGGTGTATACGAGCAGTACTTC. This codes for CASSLVSSGVYEQYF.

The chain recombines TRBV15 with TRBJ2-2; D might be TRBD2 (5 bases). V shed 5 bases and J shed 0 bases, with 13 bases lying between them. The germline gives CDR1 LNHNV, CDR2 YYDKDF (reference sequence). There are 16 residues in the CDR3. The CDR3: CATSRGGGANTGELFF. CDR3 DNA: TGTGCCACCAGCCGCGGAGGTGGCGCGAACACCGGGGAGCTGTTTTTT.

J is TRBJ2-5 and V is TRBV5-1, with TRBD2 matching over 8 bases. The V segment lost 3 bases and the J segment 1 base; nucleotides outside the gene matches: 5. Germline lookup yields CDR1 SGHRS and CDR2 YFSETQ. The length of the CDR3 is 15 residues. The CDR3 coding sequence is TGCGCCAGCAGCTCGGTAGGACTAGCCCAAGAGACCCAGTACTTC. Amino acids: CASSSVGLAQETQYF. Filled out from reference TRBV5-1 and TRBJ2-5, the complete variable domain reads KAGVTQTPRYLIKTRGQQVTLSCSPISGHRSVSWYQQTPGQGLQFLFEYFSETQRNKGNFPGRFSGRQFSNSRSEMNVSTLELGDSALYLCASSSVGLAQETQYFGPGTRLLVL.

The genes are TRBV5-4 and TRBJ2-5, with 10 nucleotides matching TRBD2. This CDR3 is 17 amino acids long. CDR1 is SGHNT and CDR2 is YYREEE in the germline V gene (reference sequence). Unmatched junction bases numbered 14, after V lost 4 bases and J lost 5 bases. This chain's CDR3 is CASSAGRTSGLGETQYF. CDR3 in DNA: TGTGCCAGCAGCGCAGGTCGGACTAGCGGTTTGGGTGAGACCCAGTACTTC.

V usage is TRBV30 and J usage is TRBJ2-3; TRBD1 agrees at 9 bases. The trim removed 7 bases at V and 5 bases at J, leaving 4 bases unmatched. The CDR3 is 12 amino acids. Germline CDR1 reads GTSNPN; CDR2 reads SVGIG (reference sequence). DNA for the CDR3: TGTGCCTTCGGGACAGGGCGAGATACGCAGTATTTT. Translating gives CAFGTGRDTQYF.

This clone was detected only once. The genes are TRBV11-2 and TRBJ2-1; possibly TRBD2 for D (7 bases). Trimming cost V 7 bases and J 8 bases, with 21 bases left between them. The CDR3 loop spans 15 amino acids. Germline CDR1 SGHAT, CDR2 FQNNGV. This CDR3 is CASTPKRGGLYEQFF. CDR3 nucleotides: TGTGCCAGCACCCCCAAAAGGGGGGGTTTGTATGAGCAGTTCTTC.

The chain is built from TRBV5-6 and TRBJ1-1, with a tentative D call TRBD1 (6 bases). The CDR3 totals 13 residues. Germline V CDR1 and CDR2: SGHDT, YYEEEE. Trimming stripped 6 bases from V and 1 base from J, with 10 bases between. The CDR3 nucleotides read TGTGCCAGCACCCTAGGGGGGAACACTGAAGCTTTCTTT. Translation gives CASTLGGNTEAFF.

The chain has TRBV23-1 and TRBJ2-4; D is perhaps TRBD2 (7 bases). TRBV23-1 has ORF status, its function being uncertain. V lost 2 bases and J 13 bases, leaving 21 bases between the germline ends. CDR3 length: 15 amino acids. This CDR3 reads CASSQPIWGGAPQYF. CDR3 DNA sequence: TGCGCCAGCAGTCAACCAATCTGGGGGGGGGCGCCCCAGTACTTC.

With respect to this clone: In the same sample, other DNA sequences code for this CDR3. The rearrangement joins TRBV18 to TRBJ1-1; no definite D call. Trimming pared 0 bases from V and 1 base from J, leaving 6 bases between. The CDR3 has 14 residues. The germline V gene has CDR1 KGHSH and CDR2 LQKENI. CDR3 in amino acids: CASSPPAGNTEAFF. The CDR3 DNA reads as TGTGCCAGCTCACCACCGGCAGGGAACACTGAAGCTTTCTTT.

This rearrangement joins TRBV10-3 to TRBJ2-5; D unclear. Germline V gives CDR1 ENHRY, CDR2 SYGVKD. This CDR3 has 14 amino acids. Deletions cut 0 bases from V and 5 bases from J, with 10 bases between. The CDR3 here is CAISESGLRETQYF. The DNA of the CDR3 is TGTGCCATCAGTGAGTCGGGTCTCAGGGAGACCCAGTACTTC.

V gene TRBV19 combines with J gene TRBJ2-3; TRBD1 matches 8 bases. V gave up 8 bases and J gave up 1 base; unmatched junction bases: 5. The CDR3 is made up of 14 amino acids. The germline V gene has CDR1 LNHDA and CDR2 SQIVND (reference sequence). The CDR3 DNA is TGTGCCAGTGGCGACAGGGGTGGCACAGATACGCAGTATTTT. Amino acids: CASGDRGGTDTQYF.

The chain couples TRBV4-2 to TRBJ2-1, with 16 bases that match TRBD2. The CDR3 contains 18 residues. The V segment lost 3 bases and the J segment 6 bases; nucleotides outside the gene matches: 8. Germline V gives CDR1 LGHNA, CDR2 YNFKEQ. CDR3 DNA: TGTGCCAGCAGCCACCGGGGACTAGCGGGGGGGCTCGGCAATGAGCAGTTCTTC. Translating it yields CASSHRGLAGGLGNEQFF.

The chain joins TRBV27 to TRBJ1-5; 8 bases are a match to TRBD1. CDR1 is MNHEY, CDR2 SMNVEV, per germline (reference sequence). The junction had 6 bases not matched to a gene; V was cut back by 2 bases and J by 6 bases. The CDR3 consists of 15 residues. The CDR3: CASSLGTGFGQPQHF. CDR3 bases: TGTGCCAGCAGTTTAGGGACAGGATTTGGTCAGCCCCAGCATTTT.